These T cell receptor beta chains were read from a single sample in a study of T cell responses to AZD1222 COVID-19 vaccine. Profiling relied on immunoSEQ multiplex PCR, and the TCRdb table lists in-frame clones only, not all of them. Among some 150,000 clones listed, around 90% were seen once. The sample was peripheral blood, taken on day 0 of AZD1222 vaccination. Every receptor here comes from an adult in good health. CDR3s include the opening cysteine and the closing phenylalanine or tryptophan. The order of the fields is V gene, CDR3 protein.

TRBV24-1	CATSDFAETQYF
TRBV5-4	CASSLPRGGGETQYF
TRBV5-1	CASSLGDRGLEAFF
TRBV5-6	CASSRVGGMNTEAFF
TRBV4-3	CASSSLAGGDTDTQYF
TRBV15	CATSSERQGLSGNTIYF
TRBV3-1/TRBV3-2	CASLLTGYDSTEAFF
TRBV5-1	CASSQDGYSNQPQHF
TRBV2	CASSPNDQPQHF
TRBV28	CASSLHTGTGWTSSTDTQYF
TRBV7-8	CASSPRQIIEAFF
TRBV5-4	CASSQQGAETQYF
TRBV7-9	CASSLAGDRLF
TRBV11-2	CASSPAGTSGYNEQFF
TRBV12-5	CASDLGGSGNTIYF
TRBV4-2	CASSQGYAGGPQHF
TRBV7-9	CASSPERLAGGHHNEQFF
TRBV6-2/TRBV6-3	CASSYPLRDTQYF
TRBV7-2	CASSPRARGPNTGELFF
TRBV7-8	CASSPTRRDNEQFF
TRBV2	CASSGQGVEALHF
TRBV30	CAWSQAGAGSDTQYF
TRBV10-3	CAISVTGYNQPQHF
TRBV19	CASSTGTGVSGVQPQHF
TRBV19	CASSSRTGGSGYTF
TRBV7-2	CASSFGGTGELFF
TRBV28	CASSSHGSDSGNTIYF
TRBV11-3	CASSQGVGDTQYF
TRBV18	CASSPLGASGGPTSDTQYF
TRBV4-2	CASSLTGTGDSPLHF
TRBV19	CASSIRINYGYTF
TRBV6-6	CASSSLTGNTDTQYF
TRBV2	CASSETGALYGYTF
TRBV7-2	CASSLETGGTLSGANVLTF
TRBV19	CASKTGAQPQHF
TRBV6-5	CASSFGPDDTQYF
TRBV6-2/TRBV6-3	CASSSDPYTEAFF
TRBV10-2	CASSDRDRGNYGYTF
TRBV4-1	CASSQVEGREETQYF
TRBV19	CASSIGGFVNSPLHF
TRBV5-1	CASSRQGSENTEAFF
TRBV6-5	CASSRRGEGGETQYF
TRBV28	CASSPWGSANEKLFF
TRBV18	CASSRGQGAEEQYF
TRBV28	CASSGTDRGGYNSPLHF
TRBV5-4	CASSVGQGGAPLHF
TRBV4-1	CASKVTGVVQETQYF